The T cell receptor beta chain described here comes from a study of shared clonotypes between healthy human individuals. General observations from the study: The donor pool, a small one, limited the genetic and exposure-history diversity represented. Specimens sampled were limited to blood, with tissue repertoires likely differing.

Only Caucasian adults living in Nashville, Tennessee made up the donor group. In this sample, this clone turned up once. Its antigen remains unknown. About 30,000 T cell genomes (approximately 0.2 ug DNA) went into each sorted-subset replicate. TCRdb keeps only in-frame clones here, not all; method: immunoSEQ multiplex PCR. The top ten clones hold 0.4% to 0.55% of a sample with about 1.1 million clones, roughly 74% of them seen once. Germline lookup yields CDR1 MNHNY and CDR2 SVGAGI (reference sequence). The CDR3 totals 13 residues. The ends lost 7 bases at V and 7 bases at J; junction bases unmatched: 7.

Sequencing input: memory CD4+ T cells from PBMCs. As for subset: CD45RA-negative fraction. This clonotype was sampled from a man aged 18 to 30 in good health. Some clones in this sample may be carry-over from other donors' samples. The chain uses TRBV6-6 and TRBJ2-1; 7 positions match TRBD1. The CDR3 sequence: CASTVGTVNEQFF. As DNA, the CDR3 is TGTGCCAGCACTGTCGGGACAGTTAATGAGCAGTTCTTC.